The clone carrying this T cell receptor beta chain was seen a few times. Sequencing templates came from extracted RNA that was reverse transcribed into cDNA. The protocol was immunoSEQ multiplex PCR, while the TCRdb copy is restricted to in-frame clones and leaves out a portion. The table has about 160,000 clones, around three fifths seen once; the top ten hold 0.91%. This sample is part of a study of CD8+ T cells in alopecia areata. This sample's treatment: oral pan-JAK inhibitor, 5-10 mg twice daily. Looked up from germline, CDR1 is SQVTM and CDR2 is ANQGSEA. The CDR3 runs 16 residues. The ends were cut back, 7 bases at V and 0 bases at J, with 18 bases in the middle.

The chain has TRBV29-1 and TRBJ2-2; D may match TRBD1 or TRBD2 (6 bases each). The sequence came from a human donor with alopecia areata. Specimen: CD4+ T cells sorted from blood, collected at week 4, from a patient treated with tofacitinib. The CDR3 DNA is TGCAGCGCCCATTTGGCGGAGGGGGCGAACACCGGGGAGCTGTTTTTT. This encodes CSAHLAEGANTGELFF.